This record covers a single T cell receptor (beta chain). The antigen is undetermined. It was at deep level that the assay was run. Measured with immunoSEQ multiplex PCR; TCRdb has only the in-frame clones, and not every one. The sample shows 2 million to 3 million clones, approximately 93% of them seen only once. V was clipped by 0 bases and J by 0 bases, with 15 bases between them. CDR1 is SGHRS and CDR2 is YFSETQ in the germline V gene. This CDR3 contains 17 residues. The data belong to a study of shared clonotypes between healthy human individuals. Across the study: Each donor contributed plates that comprised three CD4 naive, three CD4 memory, two CD8 naive and one CD8 memory. Overall study findings and caveats: Clonotype sharing across several donors was observed for around 5% of naive CD4 clonotypes.

V usage is TRBV5-1 and J usage is TRBJ2-5; tentative D call: TRBD2 (6 bases). The clonotype originates from a man aged 18-30 years in good health. Some clones in this sample may be carry-over from other donors' samples. The specimen sequenced was naive CD4+ T cells from PBMCs. The subset was: CD45RA+ positively selected. The CDR3 loop is CASSLGVWRGYQETQYF. CDR3 DNA: TGCGCCAGCAGCTTGGGGGTCTGGAGGGGCTACCAAGAGACCCAGTACTTC. The whole variable domain, remainder taken from reference TRBV5-1 and TRBJ2-5, is KAGVTQTPRYLIKTRGQQVTLSCSPISGHRSVSWYQQTPGQGLQFLFEYFSETQRNKGNFPGRFSGRQFSNSRSEMNVSTLELGDSALYLCASSLGVWRGYQETQYFGPGTRLLVL.